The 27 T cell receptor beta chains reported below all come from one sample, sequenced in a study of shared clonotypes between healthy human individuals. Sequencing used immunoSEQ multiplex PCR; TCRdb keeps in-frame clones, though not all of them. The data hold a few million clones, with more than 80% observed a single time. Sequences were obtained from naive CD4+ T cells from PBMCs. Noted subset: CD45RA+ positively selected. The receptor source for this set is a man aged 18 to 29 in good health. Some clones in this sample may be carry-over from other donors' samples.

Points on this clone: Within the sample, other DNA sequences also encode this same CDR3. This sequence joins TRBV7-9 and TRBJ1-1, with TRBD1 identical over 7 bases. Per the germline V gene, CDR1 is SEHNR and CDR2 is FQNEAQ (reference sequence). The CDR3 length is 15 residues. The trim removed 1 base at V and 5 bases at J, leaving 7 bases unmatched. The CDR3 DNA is TGTGCCAGCAGCTTAGGACAGGGCCAAGGAACTGAAGCTTTCTTT. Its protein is CASSLGQGQGTEAFF.

CDR3 amino acids: CASSFGPDGYTF. CDR3 coding DNA: TGTGCCAGCAGTTTTGGGCCAGATGGCTACACCTTC. The chain employs TRBV6-6 and TRBJ1-2; no clear D. CDR3 size: 12 residues. Germline V gene lookup returns CDR1 MNHNY and CDR2 SVGAGI (reference sequence). V was cut by 4 bases and J by 6 bases, with 9 bases left in between.

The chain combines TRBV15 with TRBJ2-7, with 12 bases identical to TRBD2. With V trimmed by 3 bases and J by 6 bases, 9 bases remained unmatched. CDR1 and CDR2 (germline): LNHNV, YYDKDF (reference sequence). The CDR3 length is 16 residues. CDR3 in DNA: TGTGCCACCAGCAGTGGGGCTAGCGGGAGGGCCGGCGAGCAGTACTTC. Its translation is CATSSGASGRAGEQYF.

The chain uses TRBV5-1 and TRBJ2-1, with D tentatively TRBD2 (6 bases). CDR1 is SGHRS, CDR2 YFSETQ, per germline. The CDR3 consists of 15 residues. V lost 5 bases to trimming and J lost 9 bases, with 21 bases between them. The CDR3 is CASSPGDPDLGEQFF. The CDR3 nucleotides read TGCGCCAGCAGTCCGGGGGACCCGGACCTCGGTGAGCAGTTCTTC.

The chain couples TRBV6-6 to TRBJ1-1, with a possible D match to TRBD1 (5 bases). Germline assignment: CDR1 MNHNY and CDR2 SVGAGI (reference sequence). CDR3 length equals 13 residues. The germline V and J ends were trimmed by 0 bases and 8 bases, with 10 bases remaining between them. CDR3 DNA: TGTGCCAGCAGTTACTCGCTACAGGTGGAAGCTTTCTTT. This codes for CASSYSLQVEAFF.

CDR3 coding DNA: TGTGCCACCTCGGCGTCTAGCGGGAGGGCCTTGGAGGGGTCCGGGGAGCTGTTTTTT. As protein: CATSASSGRALEGSGELFF. The chain employs TRBV10-3 and TRBJ2-2, with 12 bases identical to TRBD2. The trim removed 10 bases at V and 6 bases at J, leaving 21 bases unmatched. Germline V gene lookup returns CDR1 ENHRY and CDR2 SYGVKD. The CDR3 totals 19 residues.

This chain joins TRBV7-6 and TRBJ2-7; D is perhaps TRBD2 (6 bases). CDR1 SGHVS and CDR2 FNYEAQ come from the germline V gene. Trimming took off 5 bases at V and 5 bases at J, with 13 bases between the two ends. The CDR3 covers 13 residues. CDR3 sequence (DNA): TGTGCCAGCAGCGTTTTCGGGGGAAACGAGCAGTACTTC. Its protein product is CASSVFGGNEQYF.

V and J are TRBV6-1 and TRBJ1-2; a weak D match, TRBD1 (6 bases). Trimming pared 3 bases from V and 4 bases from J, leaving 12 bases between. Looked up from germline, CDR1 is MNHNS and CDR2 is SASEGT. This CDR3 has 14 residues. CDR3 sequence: CASSERGNSYGYTF. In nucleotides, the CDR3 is TGTGCCAGCAGTGAGAGGGGGAATAGCTATGGCTACACCTTC.

The CDR3 sequence: CASSADRGHQFF. CDR3 bases: TGCGCCAGCAGTGCCGACAGGGGCCATCAGTTCTTC. V usage is TRBV10-1 and J usage is TRBJ2-1; 8 bases align to TRBD1. With 4 bases clipped from V and 13 bases from J, the junction kept 6 bases outside the gene matches. Germline V gene data show CDR1 as WNHNN and CDR2 as SYGVQD (reference sequence). The length of the CDR3 is 12 residues.

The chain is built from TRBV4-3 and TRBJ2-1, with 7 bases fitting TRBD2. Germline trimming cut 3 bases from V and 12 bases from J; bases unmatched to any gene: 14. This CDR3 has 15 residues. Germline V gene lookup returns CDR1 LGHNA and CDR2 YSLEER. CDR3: CASSQGLPQQSGQFF. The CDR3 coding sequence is TGCGCCAGCAGCCAGGGACTACCACAGCAATCGGGGCAGTTCTTC.

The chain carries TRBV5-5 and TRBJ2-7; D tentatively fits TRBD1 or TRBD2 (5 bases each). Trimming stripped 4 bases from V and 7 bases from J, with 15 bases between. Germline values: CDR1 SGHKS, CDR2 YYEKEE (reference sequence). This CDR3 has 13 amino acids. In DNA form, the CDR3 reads TGTGCCAGCAGCCCTACCGAGGGGCGAGAGCAGTACTTC. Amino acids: CASSPTEGREQYF.

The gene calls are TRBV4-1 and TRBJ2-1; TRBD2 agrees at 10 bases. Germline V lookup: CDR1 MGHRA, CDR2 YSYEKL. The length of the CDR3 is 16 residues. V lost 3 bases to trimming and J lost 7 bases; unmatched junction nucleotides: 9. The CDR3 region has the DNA TGCGCCAGCAGCCACCGACTCGTGACTAGCGGGAATGAGCAGTTCTTC. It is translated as CASSHRLVTSGNEQFF.

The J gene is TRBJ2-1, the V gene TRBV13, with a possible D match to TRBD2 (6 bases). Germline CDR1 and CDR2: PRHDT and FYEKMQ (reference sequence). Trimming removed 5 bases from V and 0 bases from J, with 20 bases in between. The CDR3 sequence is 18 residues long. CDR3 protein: CASSQNLQAGSSYNEQFF. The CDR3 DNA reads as TGTGCCAGCAGCCAAAACCTGCAAGCGGGTTCCTCCTACAATGAGCAGTTCTTC.

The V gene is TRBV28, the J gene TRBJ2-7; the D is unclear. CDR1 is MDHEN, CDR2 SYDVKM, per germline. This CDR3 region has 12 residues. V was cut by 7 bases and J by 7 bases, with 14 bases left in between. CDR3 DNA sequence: TGTGCCAGCACCCCCCCCGGAAGGGAGCAGTACTTC. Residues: CASTPPGREQYF.

CDR3 nucleotide sequence: TGTGCCAGCAGCTTAGGCGCCGTGCGGCCAGACGGGGAGCTGTTTTTT. It is translated as CASSLGAVRPDGELFF. V and J are TRBV7-2 and TRBJ2-2; no reliable D call. The length of the CDR3 is 16 residues. Trimming took 1 base from V and 7 from J, leaving 16 bases between them. The germline gives CDR1 SGHTA, CDR2 FQGNSA.

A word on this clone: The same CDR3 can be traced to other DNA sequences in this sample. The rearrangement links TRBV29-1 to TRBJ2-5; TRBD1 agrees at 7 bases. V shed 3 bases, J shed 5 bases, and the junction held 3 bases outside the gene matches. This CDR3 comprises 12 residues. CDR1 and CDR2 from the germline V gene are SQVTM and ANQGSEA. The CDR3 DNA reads TGCAGCGTTGAGAGGGGGCGGGAGACCCAGTACTTC. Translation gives CSVERGRETQYF.

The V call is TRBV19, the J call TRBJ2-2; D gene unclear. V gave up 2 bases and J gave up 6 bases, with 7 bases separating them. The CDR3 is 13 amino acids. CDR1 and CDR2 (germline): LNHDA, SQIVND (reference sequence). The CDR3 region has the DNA TGTGCCAGTAGTATATTTGGATCCGGGGAGCTGTTTTTT. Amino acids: CASSIFGSGELFF.

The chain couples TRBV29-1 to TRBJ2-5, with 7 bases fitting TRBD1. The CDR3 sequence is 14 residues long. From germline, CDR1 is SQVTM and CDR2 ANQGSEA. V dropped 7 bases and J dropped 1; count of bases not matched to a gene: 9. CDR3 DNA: TGCAGCGCTCTGCCCAACAGGGGCCAAGAGACCCAGTACTTC. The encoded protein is CSALPNRGQETQYF.

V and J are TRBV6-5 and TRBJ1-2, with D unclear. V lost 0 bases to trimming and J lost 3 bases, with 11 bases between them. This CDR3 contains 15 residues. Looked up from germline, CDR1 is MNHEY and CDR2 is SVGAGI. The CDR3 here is CASSYSAFVDYGYTF. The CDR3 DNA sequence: TGTGCCAGCAGTTACTCAGCCTTTGTTGACTATGGCTACACCTTC.

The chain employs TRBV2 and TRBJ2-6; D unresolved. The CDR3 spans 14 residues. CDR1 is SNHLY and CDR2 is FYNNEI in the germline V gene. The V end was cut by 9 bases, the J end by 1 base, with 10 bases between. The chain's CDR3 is CARLVSSGANVLTF. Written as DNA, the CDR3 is TGTGCCAGGCTAGTATCTTCTGGGGCCAACGTCCTGACTTTC.

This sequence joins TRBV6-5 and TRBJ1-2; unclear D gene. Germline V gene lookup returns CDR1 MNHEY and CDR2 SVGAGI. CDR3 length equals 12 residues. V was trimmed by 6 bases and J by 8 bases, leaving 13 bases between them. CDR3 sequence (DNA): TGTGCCAGCAGACGCGGACGGGAGGGCTACACCTTC. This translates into CASRRGREGYTF.

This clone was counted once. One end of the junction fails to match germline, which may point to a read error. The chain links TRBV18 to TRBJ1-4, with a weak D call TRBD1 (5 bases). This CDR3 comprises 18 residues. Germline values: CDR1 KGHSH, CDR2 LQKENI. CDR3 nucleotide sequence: TGTGCCGGCTCACCACGCAGAGCCAGGGAACAGAGAGCGGAAAAACTGTTTTTT. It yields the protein CAGSPRRAREQRAEKLFF.

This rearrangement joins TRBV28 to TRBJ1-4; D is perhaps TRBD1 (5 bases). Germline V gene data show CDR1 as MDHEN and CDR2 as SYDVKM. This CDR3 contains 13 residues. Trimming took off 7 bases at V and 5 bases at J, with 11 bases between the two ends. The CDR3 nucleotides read TGTGCCAGCATAGACAGACGCAATGAAAAACTGTTTTTT. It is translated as CASIDRRNEKLFF.

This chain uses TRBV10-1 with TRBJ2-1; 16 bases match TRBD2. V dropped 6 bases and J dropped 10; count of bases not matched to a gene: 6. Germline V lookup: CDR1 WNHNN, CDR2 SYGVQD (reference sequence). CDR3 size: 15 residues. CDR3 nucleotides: TGCGCCAGCAGCCCCGGGACTAGCGGGAGGGCCGAGCAGTTCTTC. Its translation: CASSPGTSGRAEQFF.

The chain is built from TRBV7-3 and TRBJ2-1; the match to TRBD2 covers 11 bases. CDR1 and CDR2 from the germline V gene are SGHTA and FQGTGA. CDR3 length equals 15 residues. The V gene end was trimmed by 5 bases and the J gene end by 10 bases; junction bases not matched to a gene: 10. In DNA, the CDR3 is TGTGCCAGCAGCAGTACCGGGACTAGCGGCCAGGAGCAGTTCTTC. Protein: CASSSTGTSGQEQFF.

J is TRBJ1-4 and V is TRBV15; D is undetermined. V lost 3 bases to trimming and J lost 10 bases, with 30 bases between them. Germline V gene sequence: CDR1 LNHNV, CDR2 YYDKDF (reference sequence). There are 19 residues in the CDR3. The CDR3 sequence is CATSSLPRHPGFIGGKLFF. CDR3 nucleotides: TGTGCCACCAGCAGCCTCCCTCGACACCCGGGGTTTATCGGAGGAAAACTGTTTTTT.

The CDR3 nucleotides read TGTGCCAGCAGTTTACAGACGAACACCGGGGAGCTGTTTTTT. Amino acid sequence: CASSLQTNTGELFF. The V gene is TRBV6-4, the J gene TRBJ2-2, with no clear D. The CDR3 runs to 14 residues. Trimming took 5 bases from V and 0 from J, leaving 7 bases between them. The germline gives CDR1 MRHNA, CDR2 SNTAGT.